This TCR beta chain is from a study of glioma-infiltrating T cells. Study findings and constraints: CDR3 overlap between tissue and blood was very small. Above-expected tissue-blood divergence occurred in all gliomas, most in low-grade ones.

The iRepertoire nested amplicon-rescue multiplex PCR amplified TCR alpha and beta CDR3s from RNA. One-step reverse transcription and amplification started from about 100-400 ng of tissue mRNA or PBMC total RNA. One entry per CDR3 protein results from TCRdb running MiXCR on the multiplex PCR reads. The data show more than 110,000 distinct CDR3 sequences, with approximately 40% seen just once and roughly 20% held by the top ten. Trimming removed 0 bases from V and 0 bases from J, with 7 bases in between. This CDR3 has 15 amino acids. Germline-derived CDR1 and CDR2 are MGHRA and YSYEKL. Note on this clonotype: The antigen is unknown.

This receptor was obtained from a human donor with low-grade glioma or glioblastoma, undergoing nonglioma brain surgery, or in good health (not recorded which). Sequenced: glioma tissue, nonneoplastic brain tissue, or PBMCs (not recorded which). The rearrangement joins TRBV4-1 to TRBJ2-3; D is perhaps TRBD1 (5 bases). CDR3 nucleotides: TGCGCCAGCAGCCAAGAAAGGGGAAGCACAGATACGCAGTATTTT. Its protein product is CASSQERGSTDTQYF.